The present T cell receptor beta chain was sequenced within a study of cytomegalovirus exposure and HLA in healthy donors. Study results and limitations: What a later analysis showed was that several of the most significant clusters appeared linked to common viral pathogens.

The PCR used 60 Vbeta and 13 Jbeta primers. Profiled with immunoSEQ multiplex PCR; TCRdb holds only in-frame clones, not every one. Of some 85,000 clones in the sample, around three quarters were seen once. V lost 0 bases to trimming and J lost 4 bases, with 12 bases between them. The CDR3 loop spans 15 amino acids. Germline lookup yields CDR1 LGHNA and CDR2 YNFKEQ. On this clone: Its antigen is not known.

This chain connects TRBV4-2 to TRBJ2-5, with D tentatively TRBD2 (5 bases). Sequencing was carried out using PBMCs. The clonotype comes from a man aged 40-49 years in good health and CMV-seronegative. The CDR3 is CASSQEERMGETQYF. CDR3 coding DNA: TGTGCCAGCAGCCAAGAGGAGCGGATGGGAGAGACCCAGTACTTC.